These 18 T cell receptor beta chains were all obtained from the same sample, sequenced in a study of blood T cell repertoires in COVID-19. Assay: immunoSEQ multiplex PCR; the TCRdb copy retains only in-frame clones and omits some. The repertoire consists of just over 95,000 clones, with roughly 82% occurring once and the leading ten covering 15% to 20%. Sequencing input: peripheral blood. The receptors were gathered from a man older than 75 with acute or convalescent COVID-19.

CDR3 residues: CASSLMGLAGVPQETQYF. In nucleotides, the CDR3 is TGTGCCAGCAGTTTAATGGGACTAGCGGGAGTGCCCCAAGAGACCCAGTACTTC. The chain carries TRBV27 and TRBJ2-5; TRBD2 agrees at 14 bases. Germline trimming cut 2 bases from V and 1 base from J; bases unmatched to any gene: 6. CDR1 is MNHEY, CDR2 SMNVEV, per germline (reference sequence). This CDR3 is 18 amino acids long.

The chain couples TRBV7-9 to TRBJ2-5; a weak D match, TRBD1 (6 bases). The CDR3 runs 13 residues. CDR1 is SEHNR, CDR2 FQNEAQ, per germline (reference sequence). V dropped 1 base and J dropped 5 bases, with 8 bases sitting between them. Here the CDR3 DNA reads TGTGCCAGCAGCTTAGACAGGGCCGAGACCCAGTACTTC. Translation: CASSLDRAETQYF.

The chain is built from TRBV6-2 or TRBV6-3 and TRBJ2-2; D is undetermined. CDR1 and CDR2 from the germline V gene are MNHEY and SVGEGT. The V end lost 2 bases, the J end lost 0 bases, and 10 bases lay between the germline ends. The CDR3 contains 16 residues. The CDR3 nucleotides read TGTGCCAGCAGTTACCTAGGCTACCCGAACACCGGGGAGCTGTTTTTT. Translating it yields CASSYLGYPNTGELFF.

The chain links TRBV11-2 to TRBJ2-1; weak D call: TRBD1 (6 bases). The CDR3 has 14 residues. The V gene lost 6 bases and the J gene lost 8 bases, with 17 bases spanning the gap. The germline gives CDR1 SGHAT, CDR2 FQNNGV. CDR3 residues: CASSRQQGRYEQFF. CDR3 coding DNA: TGTGCCAGCAGTCGACAACAGGGTCGGTATGAGCAGTTCTTC. The full variable domain, its missing parts supplied by reference TRBV11-2 and TRBJ2-1, is EAGVAQSPRYKIIEKRQSVAFWCNPISGHATLYWYQQILGQGPKLLIQFQNNGVVDDSQLPKDRFSAERLKGVDSTLKIQPAKLEDSAVYLCASSRQQGRYEQFFGPGTRLTVL.

The chain has TRBV28 and TRBJ1-2; 8 nucleotides line up with TRBD1. The CDR3 covers 13 residues. Germline loops: CDR1 MDHEN, CDR2 SYDVKM. V dropped 8 bases and J dropped 8; count of bases not matched to a gene: 10. CDR3 region: CASLRQGRGGYTF. CDR3 in DNA: TGTGCCAGCCTTCGACAGGGGAGAGGGGGCTACACCTTC.

For this clone: At the DNA level, this CDR3 is encoded by other sequences in the same sample as well. The gene calls are TRBV7-9 and TRBJ2-2, with TRBD1 matching 8 bases. The germline CDR1 and CDR2 sequences are SEHNR and FQNEAQ (reference sequence). V gave up 5 bases and J gave up 2 bases; unmatched junction bases: 4. CDR3 length: 15 amino acids. The CDR3 DNA reads TGTGCCAGCAGCCCCGACAGGGGAAACACCGGGGAGCTGTTTTTT. Its protein is CASSPDRGNTGELFF.

This chain joins TRBV6-5 and TRBJ2-2, with D unclear. The CDR3 loop spans 12 amino acids. CDR1 and CDR2 from the germline V gene are MNHEY and SVGAGI. Trimming removed 7 bases at V and 3 bases at J, with 6 bases between. The CDR3 loop is CASKRDTGELFF. In DNA, the CDR3 is TGTGCCAGCAAACGGGACACCGGGGAGCTGTTTTTT.

This clone was seen only once. The gene calls are TRBV14 and TRBJ1-2; D perhaps matches TRBD1 (5 bases). Trimming pared 1 base from V and 3 bases from J, leaving 12 bases between. Germline V gene data show CDR1 as SGHDN and CDR2 as FVKESK. CDR3 length: 15 amino acids. This chain's CDR3 is CASSQGGSRDYGYTF. The DNA for the CDR3 is TGTGCCAGCAGCCAAGGGGGTTCCAGGGACTATGGCTACACCTTC.

The rearrangement joins TRBV9 to TRBJ1-5; unclear D gene. Germline CDR1 reads SGDLS; CDR2 reads YYNGEE. With 4 bases removed from V and 7 bases from J, the gap between germline ends came to 9 bases. This CDR3 region has 12 residues. The CDR3 region is CASSKGDQPQHF. In DNA, the CDR3 is TGTGCCAGCAGCAAAGGAGACCAGCCCCAGCATTTT.

This clone was seen just once. The chain carries TRBV28 and TRBJ2-7; D may be TRBD1 (6 bases). Germline V gene lookup returns CDR1 MDHEN and CDR2 SYDVKM. CDR3 size: 12 residues. The V end was cut by 8 bases, the J end by 2 bases, with 10 bases between. CDR3 residues: CASATGTYEQYF. The CDR3 bases are TGTGCCAGCGCCACAGGGACCTACGAGCAGTACTTC.

V is TRBV11-2 and J is TRBJ1-6; TRBD1 matches 8 bases. This CDR3 is built from 14 residues. Germline CDR1 SGHAT, CDR2 FQNNGV. J was trimmed by 8 bases and V by 3 bases; bases with no gene match: 3. The CDR3 reads CASSFGTGYSPLHF. The CDR3 nucleotides are TGTGCCAGCAGCTTTGGGACAGGTTATTCACCCCTCCACTTT.

This sequence joins TRBV10-3 and TRBJ2-1; D call uncertain. The CDR3 has 12 residues. Germline loops: CDR1 ENHRY, CDR2 SYGVKD. V was clipped by 5 bases and J by 6 bases, with 8 bases between them. The CDR3: CAISRSGNEQFF. The CDR3 DNA follows: TGTGCCATCAGTCGCTCCGGCAATGAGCAGTTCTTC.

J is TRBJ1-6 and V is TRBV5-1; maybe TRBD1 (5 bases). The CDR3 length is 14 residues. V was pared by 5 bases and J by 10 bases, with 16 bases between. Germline V gene lookup returns CDR1 SGHRS and CDR2 YFSETQ. CDR3 protein: CASSAGTTGSPLHF. CDR3 DNA sequence: TGCGCCAGCAGTGCCGGGACTACGGGGTCACCCCTCCACTTT.

This chain joins TRBV28 and TRBJ2-4; D not resolved. The CDR3 contains 13 residues. Trimming removed 6 bases from V and 4 bases from J, with 10 bases in between. Germline lookup yields CDR1 MDHEN and CDR2 SYDVKM. DNA of the CDR3: TGTGCCAGCAGGCCGTATCAGAAAAACATTCAGTACTTC. This encodes CASRPYQKNIQYF.

This clone came up a few times. V is TRBV5-1 and J is TRBJ2-4, with 12 bases aligning to TRBD2. Germline V CDR1 and CDR2: SGHRS, YFSETQ. The V segment lost 4 bases and the J segment 1 base; nucleotides outside the gene matches: 12. There are 19 residues in the CDR3. The CDR3 loop is CASSPTLAGGPEAKNIQYF. DNA of the CDR3: TGCGCCAGCAGCCCGACCCTAGCGGGAGGGCCGGAGGCCAAAAACATTCAGTACTTC.

The chain joins TRBV20-1 to TRBJ1-2; no clear D. CDR1 DFQATT and CDR2 SNEGSKA come from the germline V gene (reference sequence). The CDR3 has 11 amino acids. The CDR3 DNA sequence: TGCAGGGAAGGCGGGAACTATGGCTACACCTTC. It specifies CREGGNYGYTF.

The rearrangement joins TRBV10-3 to TRBJ1-1; no definite D call. Germline V lookup: CDR1 ENHRY, CDR2 SYGVKD. The CDR3 totals 14 residues. The V end lost 4 bases, the J end lost 5 bases, and 14 bases lay between the germline ends. The CDR3 protein is CAISGRGGSTEAFF. The CDR3 DNA sequence: TGTGCCATCAGTGGGAGAGGAGGATCTACTGAAGCTTTCTTT.

Judged by abundance, this clone is medium-sized. The chain employs TRBV23-1 and TRBJ1-5; TRBD1 aligns across 9 bases. TRBV23-1 qualifies as an ORF whose function is uncertain. This CDR3 is built from 18 residues. With V trimmed by 1 base and J by 2 bases, 9 bases remained unmatched. CDR3 nucleotides: TGCGCCAGCAGTCAATTAATGGGACAGGGAGAGCGCAATCAGCCCCAGCATTTT. Amino acid sequence: CASSQLMGQGERNQPQHF.